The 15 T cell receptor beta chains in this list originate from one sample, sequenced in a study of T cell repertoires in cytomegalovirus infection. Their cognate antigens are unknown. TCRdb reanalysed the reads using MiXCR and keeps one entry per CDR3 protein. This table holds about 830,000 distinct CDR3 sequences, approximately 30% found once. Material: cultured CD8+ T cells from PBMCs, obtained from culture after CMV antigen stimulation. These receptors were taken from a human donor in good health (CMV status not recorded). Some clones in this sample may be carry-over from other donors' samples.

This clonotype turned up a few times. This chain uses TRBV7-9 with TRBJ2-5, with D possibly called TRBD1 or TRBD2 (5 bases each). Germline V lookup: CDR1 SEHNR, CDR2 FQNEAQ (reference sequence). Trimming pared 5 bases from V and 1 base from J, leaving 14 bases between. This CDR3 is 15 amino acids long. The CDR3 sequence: CASSGTPKVQETQYF. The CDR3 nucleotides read TGTGCCAGCAGCGGGACCCCGAAGGTCCAAGAGACCCAGTACTTC.

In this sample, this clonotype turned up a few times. CDR3: CAISESPREPDHSTDTQYF. The CDR3 coding sequence is TGTGCCATCAGTGAGTCGCCCAGGGAGCCGGACCATAGCACAGATACGCAGTATTTT. The chain combines TRBV10-3 with TRBJ2-3; D is tentatively TRBD1 or TRBD2 (5 bases each). There are 19 residues in the CDR3. The V end lost 0 bases, the J end lost 0 bases, and 19 bases lay between the germline ends. From germline, CDR1 is ENHRY and CDR2 SYGVKD.

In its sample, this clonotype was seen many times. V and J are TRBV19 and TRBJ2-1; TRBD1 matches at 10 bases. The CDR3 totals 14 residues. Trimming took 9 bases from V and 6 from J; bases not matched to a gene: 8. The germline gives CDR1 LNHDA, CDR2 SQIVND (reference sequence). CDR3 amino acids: CASSGTGVGNEQFF. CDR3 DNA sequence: TGTGCCAGCTCTGGGACAGGGGTGGGCAATGAGCAGTTCTTC.

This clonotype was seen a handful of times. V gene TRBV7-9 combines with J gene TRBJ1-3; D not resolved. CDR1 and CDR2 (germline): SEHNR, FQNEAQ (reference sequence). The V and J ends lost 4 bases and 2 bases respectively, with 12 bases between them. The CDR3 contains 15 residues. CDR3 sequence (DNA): TGTGCCAGCAGCTCACCTGTGTTCCCTGGAAACACCATATATTTT. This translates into CASSSPVFPGNTIYF.

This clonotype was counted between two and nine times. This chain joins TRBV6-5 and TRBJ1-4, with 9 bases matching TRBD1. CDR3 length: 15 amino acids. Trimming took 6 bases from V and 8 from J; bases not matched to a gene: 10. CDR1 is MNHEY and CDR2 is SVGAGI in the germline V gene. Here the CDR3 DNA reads TGTGCCAGCAGGGGCTGGGACAGGGAAGGAGAAAAACTGTTTTTT. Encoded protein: CASRGWDREGEKLFF.

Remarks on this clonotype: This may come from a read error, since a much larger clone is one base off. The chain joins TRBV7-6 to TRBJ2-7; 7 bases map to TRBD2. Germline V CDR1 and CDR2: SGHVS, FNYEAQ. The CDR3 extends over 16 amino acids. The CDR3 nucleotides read TGTGACAGCAGCACCCAGAGAGCGGGGAGCTCCTACGAGCAGTACTTC. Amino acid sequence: CDSSTQRAGSSYEQYF.

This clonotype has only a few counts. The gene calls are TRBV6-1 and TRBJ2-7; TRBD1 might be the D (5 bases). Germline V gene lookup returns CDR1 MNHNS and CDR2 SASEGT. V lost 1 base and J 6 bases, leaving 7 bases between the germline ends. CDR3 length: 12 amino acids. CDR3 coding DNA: TGTGCCAGCAGTGAAGTGGGGCTCGAGCAGTACTTC. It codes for CASSEVGLEQYF.

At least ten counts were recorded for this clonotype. The CDR3 DNA is TGTGCCAGCAGCTTAGCTCGGGGGGGACTAGCCCACAATGAGCAGTTCTTC. Its protein product is CASSLARGGLAHNEQFF. This chain uses TRBV7-2 with TRBJ2-1; 9 bases agree with TRBD2. With 0 bases clipped from V and 5 bases from J, the junction kept 8 bases outside the gene matches. From germline, CDR1 is SGHTA and CDR2 FQGNSA. The CDR3 contains 17 residues.

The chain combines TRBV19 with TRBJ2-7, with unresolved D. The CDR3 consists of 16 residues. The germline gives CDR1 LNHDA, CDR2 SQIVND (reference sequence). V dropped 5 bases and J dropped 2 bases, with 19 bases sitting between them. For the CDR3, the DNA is TGTGCCAGTAGTCCCGAGCAAATAAATCGCCCCTACGAGCAGTACTTC. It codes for CASSPEQINRPYEQYF.

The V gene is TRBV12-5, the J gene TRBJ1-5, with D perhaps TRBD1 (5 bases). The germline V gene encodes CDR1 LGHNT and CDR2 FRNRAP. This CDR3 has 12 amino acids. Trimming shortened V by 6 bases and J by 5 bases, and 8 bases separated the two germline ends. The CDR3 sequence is CASGPGYQPQHF. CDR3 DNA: TGTGCTAGTGGGCCAGGGTATCAGCCCCAGCATTTT. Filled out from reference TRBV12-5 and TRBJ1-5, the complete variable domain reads DARVTQTPRHKVTEMGQEVTMRCQPILGHNTVFWYRQTMMQGLELLAYFRNRAPLDDSGMPKDRFSAEMPDATLATLKIQPSEPRDSAVYFCASGPGYQPQHFGDGTRLSIL.

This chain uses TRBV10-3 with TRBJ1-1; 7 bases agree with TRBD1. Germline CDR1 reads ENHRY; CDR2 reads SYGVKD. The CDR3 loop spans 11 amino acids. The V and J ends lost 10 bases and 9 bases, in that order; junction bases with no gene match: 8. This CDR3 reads CATSGQTQAFF. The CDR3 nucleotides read TGTGCCACCTCGGGACAGACGCAAGCTTTCTTT.

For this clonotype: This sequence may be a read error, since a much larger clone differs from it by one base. The CDR3 is CAEKSKTGVNTEAFF. The CDR3 nucleotides read TGTGCCGAAAAGTCCAAGACAGGGGTAAACACTGAAGCTTTCTTT. The rearrangement links TRBV7-4 to TRBJ1-1; 8 bases map to TRBD1. V lost 11 bases to trimming and J lost 2 bases; unmatched junction nucleotides: 13. CDR1 is SGHVT, CDR2 SQSDAQ, per germline. The CDR3 contains 15 residues.

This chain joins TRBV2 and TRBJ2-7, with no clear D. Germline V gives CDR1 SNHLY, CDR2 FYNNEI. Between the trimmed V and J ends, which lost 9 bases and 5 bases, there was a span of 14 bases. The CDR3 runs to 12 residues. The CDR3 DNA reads TGTGCCAGAAGGGAAGGGAACAACGAGCAGTACTTC. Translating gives CARREGNNEQYF.

The CDR3 nucleotides are TGTGCCACTAAACGGGACAGGGGGACCTACGAGCAGTACTTC. Translated, it gives CATKRDRGTYEQYF. The V call is TRBV6-1, the J call TRBJ2-7, with 11 bases identical to TRBD1. Germline CDR1 MNHNS, CDR2 SASEGT. With 10 bases clipped from V and 2 bases from J, the junction kept 7 bases outside the gene matches. The CDR3 is made up of 14 amino acids.

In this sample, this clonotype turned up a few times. The CDR3 DNA reads TGTGCCAGCAGCTTTGGGGCCCACCCCTACAATGAGCAGTTCTTC. It codes for CASSFGAHPYNEQFF. V is TRBV7-6 and J is TRBJ2-1; the D gene is possibly TRBD1 (5 bases). The CDR3 length is 15 residues. Germline V lookup: CDR1 SGHVS, CDR2 FNYEAQ. V was cut by 3 bases and J by 2 bases, with 11 bases left in between.